These 21 T cell receptor beta chains were sequenced from one sample in a study of control samples from healthy donors and cancer patients. Profiling relied on immunoSEQ multiplex PCR, and the TCRdb table lists in-frame clones only, not all of them. The data contain under 140,000 clones, approximately 87% of them seen just once; the ten biggest clones take up roughly 3.7%. The specimen sequenced was PBMCs. The origin of the receptors is a woman aged 60-75 years with lung cancer.

The CDR3 DNA is TGTGCCAGCAGCCTGCGGGACAGGGGGACCGGGGAGCTGTTTTTT. As protein: CASSLRDRGTGELFF. The V gene is TRBV5-8, the J gene TRBJ2-2; 11 nucleotides match TRBD1. This CDR3 region has 15 residues. V shed 4 bases and J 5 bases; nucleotides not matched to a gene: 4. CDR1 is SGHTS and CDR2 is YDEGEE in the germline V gene.

The chain carries TRBV6-5 and TRBJ1-1, with D perhaps matching TRBD1 (5 bases). The CDR3 is 13 amino acids. Per the germline V gene, CDR1 is MNHEY and CDR2 is SVGAGI. V lost 5 bases and J lost 0, with 7 bases in between. The CDR3 here is CASSMTVNTEAFF. The CDR3 DNA is TGTGCCAGCAGTATGACAGTGAACACTGAAGCTTTCTTT.

The V gene is TRBV7-9, the J gene TRBJ2-1; D is unclear. The CDR3 extends over 15 amino acids. Germline CDR1 is SEHNR and CDR2 is FQNEAQ (reference sequence). The V gene lost 0 bases and the J gene lost 0 bases, with 6 bases spanning the gap. The CDR3 coding sequence is TGTGCCAGCAGCTTAGCCGTGAGCTCCTACAATGAGCAGTTCTTC. Protein sequence: CASSLAVSSYNEQFF. Full variable domain (missing parts from reference TRBV7-9 and TRBJ2-1): DTGVSQNPRHKITKRGQNVTFRCDPISEHNRLYWYRQTLGQGPEFLTYFQNEAQLEKSRLLSDRFSAERPKGSFSTLEIQRTEQGDSAMYLCASSLAVSSYNEQFFGPGTRLTVL.

The chain has TRBV18 and TRBJ1-1, with D possibly being TRBD1 (5 bases). The CDR3 runs 13 residues. The V end was cut by 5 bases, the J end by 1 base, with 8 bases between. Looked up from germline, CDR1 is KGHSH and CDR2 is LQKENI. The chain's CDR3 is CASSGTQNTEAFF. In DNA form, the CDR3 reads TGTGCCAGCTCAGGGACCCAGAACACTGAAGCTTTCTTT.

The V gene is TRBV29-1, the J gene TRBJ1-1; D possibly corresponds to TRBD1 (6 bases). The V gene's germline CDR1 is SQVTM and CDR2 ANQGSEA. The CDR3 is 14 amino acids. V lost 4 bases and J lost 3, with 15 bases in between. The CDR3 loop reads CSVGTGLEYTEAFF. In DNA form, the CDR3 reads TGCAGCGTTGGTACAGGGCTGGAGTACACTGAAGCTTTCTTT.

J is TRBJ2-2 and V is TRBV9; D is unclear. Trimming shortened V by 0 bases and J by 4 bases, and 10 bases separated the two germline ends. From germline, CDR1 is SGDLS and CDR2 YYNGEE. CDR3 length equals 15 residues. CDR3 sequence: CASSVVGEPTGELFF. CDR3 DNA: TGTGCCAGCAGCGTAGTGGGCGAACCCACCGGGGAGCTGTTTTTT.

This chain uses TRBV5-6 with TRBJ1-3; D gene unclear. Trimming shortened V by 0 bases and J by 7 bases, and 14 bases separated the two germline ends. CDR3 length: 15 residues. Looked up from germline, CDR1 is SGHDT and CDR2 is YYEEEE. The CDR3 loop reads CASSLGRTPGNTIYF. In nucleotides, the CDR3 is TGTGCCAGCAGCTTGGGCCGAACGCCGGGGAACACCATATATTTT.

The V gene is TRBV5-4, the J gene TRBJ1-5, with a weak D call TRBD1 (5 bases). CDR1 is SGHNT and CDR2 is YYREEE in the germline V gene (reference sequence). The CDR3 runs to 15 residues. V lost 1 base to trimming and J lost 2 bases, with 10 bases between them. The CDR3 is CASSLSGDGNQPQHF. Here the CDR3 DNA reads TGTGCCAGCAGCTTGTCGGGGGATGGCAATCAGCCCCAGCATTTT. The entire variable domain, with the rest obtained from reference TRBV5-4 and TRBJ1-5, is as follows: ETGVTQSPTHLIKTRGQQVTLRCSSQSGHNTVSWYQQALGQGPQFIFQYYREEENGRGNFPPRFSGLQFPNYSSELNVNALELDDSALYLCASSLSGDGNQPQHFGDGTRLSIL.

In its sample, this clone was seen once. The rearrangement uses TRBV19 and TRBJ1-4; D unresolved. V gave up 6 bases and J gave up 4 bases, with 15 bases separating them. Looked up from germline, CDR1 is LNHDA and CDR2 is SQIVND (reference sequence). The CDR3 runs to 15 residues. The chain's CDR3 is CASSTTDSINEKLFF. CDR3 bases: TGTGCCAGTAGCACTACGGATTCCATTAATGAAAAACTGTTTTTT. The variable domain in full, with the rest retrieved from reference TRBV19 and TRBJ1-4, is DGGITQSPKYLFRKEGQNVTLSCEQNLNHDAMYWYRQDPGQGLRLIYYSQIVNDFQKGDIAEGYSVSREKKESFPLTVTSAQKNPTAFYLCASSTTDSINEKLFFGSGTQLSVL.

The rearrangement links TRBV5-6 to TRBJ2-2; D is uncertain. Per the germline V gene, CDR1 is SGHDT and CDR2 is YYEEEE. V was trimmed by 2 bases and J by 1 base, leaving 3 bases between them. This CDR3 has 13 residues. In DNA, the CDR3 is TGTGCCAGCAGCTTTGGGAACACCGGGGAGCTGTTTTTT. Translated, it gives CASSFGNTGELFF.

The gene calls are TRBV9 and TRBJ2-1, with a tentative D call TRBD2 (6 bases). The germline gives CDR1 SGDLS, CDR2 YYNGEE. The V end was cut by 7 bases, the J end by 1 base, with 18 bases between. The CDR3 extends over 16 amino acids. Written as DNA, the CDR3 is TGTGCCAGCGCGAGATCAGGGCTAGCGTCCTACAATGAGCAGTTCTTC. This gives the protein CASARSGLASYNEQFF.

The chain links TRBV5-1 to TRBJ2-4; perhaps TRBD2 as D (5 bases). In germline, CDR1 is SGHRS, CDR2 YFSETQ. V lost 0 bases, J lost 6 bases, and 10 bases lay in between. The CDR3 is 14 residues long. The CDR3 DNA is TGCGCCAGCAGCTTGGCCGGAGGCCTAAACATTCAGTACTTC. Translated: CASSLAGGLNIQYF.

The V and J genes are TRBV19 and TRBJ2-5; a possible D gene is TRBD1 (5 bases). Germline V gene lookup returns CDR1 LNHDA and CDR2 SQIVND (reference sequence). The length of the CDR3 is 12 residues. Deletions cut 8 bases from V and 1 base from J, with 8 bases between. The CDR3 nucleotides read TGTGCCAGTCAGGACACCCAAGAGACCCAGTACTTC. Translation: CASQDTQETQYF.

The rearrangement joins TRBV6-2 or TRBV6-3 to TRBJ1-3; D is unclear. Trimming removed 6 bases at V and 2 bases at J, with 11 bases between. The germline CDR1 and CDR2 sequences are MNHEY and SVGEGT. The CDR3 loop spans 14 amino acids. DNA of the CDR3: TGTGCCAGCAGACCTGGAGGCACTGGAAACACCATATATTTT. This sequence encodes CASRPGGTGNTIYF.

The chain has TRBV12-5 and TRBJ1-1; 7 bases agree with TRBD1. Per the germline V gene, CDR1 is LGHNT and CDR2 is FRNRAP. This CDR3 has 14 amino acids. The V segment lost 3 bases and the J segment 3 bases; nucleotides outside the gene matches: 4. The CDR3 spells CASGLNGQDTEAFF. The CDR3 nucleotides are TGTGCTAGTGGTTTAAACGGACAGGACACTGAAGCTTTCTTT.

The J gene is TRBJ1-1, the V gene TRBV5-1; 7 bases are a match to TRBD1. J gave up 2 bases and V 4 bases, and 8 bases lay outside the gene matches. This CDR3 contains 15 residues. Germline V gene data show CDR1 as SGHRS and CDR2 as YFSETQ. In nucleotides, the CDR3 is TGCGCCAGCAGCGCCTCCGGGACAGCAAACACTGAAGCTTTCTTT. Protein sequence: CASSASGTANTEAFF.

This clone was found once. The V and J genes are TRBV19 and TRBJ1-1; 9 positions agree with TRBD1. The germline gives CDR1 LNHDA, CDR2 SQIVND (reference sequence). This CDR3 has 15 amino acids. The ends lost 5 bases at V and 3 bases at J; junction bases unmatched: 7. The CDR3 DNA reads as TGTGCCAGTAGTGGGGACAGGGTGGAGGACACTGAAGCTTTCTTT. The encoded protein is CASSGDRVEDTEAFF.

The CDR3 loop reads CASRGQGGTEAFF. DNA of the CDR3: TGCGCCAGCAGAGGACAGGGGGGCACTGAAGCTTTCTTT. V usage is TRBV10-2 and J usage is TRBJ1-1, with 10 bases identical to TRBD1. The CDR3 is made up of 13 amino acids. The germline V gene encodes CDR1 WSHSY and CDR2 SAAADI. The V segment lost 6 bases and the J segment 4 bases; nucleotides outside the gene matches: 2.

This chain connects TRBV7-2 to TRBJ1-5, with D possibly matching TRBD1 (5 bases). The CDR3 loop spans 17 amino acids. Looked up from germline, CDR1 is SGHTA and CDR2 is FQGNSA. The V end was cut by 2 bases, the J end by 7 bases, with 21 bases between. CDR3 sequence: CASSLWSAGSGNQPQHF. The CDR3 bases are TGTGCCAGCAGCTTATGGTCCGCAGGGTCAGGGAACCAGCCCCAGCATTTT.

This clone has more than one count but fewer than ten. This chain connects TRBV2 to TRBJ1-5, with 9 bases matching TRBD1. The CDR3 consists of 17 residues. The germline V gene encodes CDR1 SNHLY and CDR2 FYNNEI. V shed 4 bases and J 4 bases; nucleotides not matched to a gene: 11. CDR3 nucleotide sequence: TGTGCCAGCAGTGGCGGACAGGGGAAGTATTCGAATCAGCCCCAGCATTTT. Amino acids: CASSGGQGKYSNQPQHF.

This sequence joins TRBV6-6 and TRBJ1-1; 7 bases fit TRBD1. The CDR3 length is 14 residues. CDR1 MNHNY and CDR2 SVGAGI come from the germline V gene (reference sequence). V trimming: 6 bases; J trimming: 0 bases; junction bases outside the gene matches: 4. The DNA of the CDR3 is TGTGCCAGCAGCCCCGGGACAGTGAACACTGAAGCTTTCTTT. Translating gives CASSPGTVNTEAFF.